This T cell receptor beta chain is from a study of cytomegalovirus exposure and HLA in healthy donors (dated by TCRdb to the late 2010s). Concerning the study at large: In an earlier analysis of about 560 of the donors, approximately 300 Gb of sequence data and some 120 million unique TCR beta sequences from about 179 million T cells were reported. The number of donors typed differed by locus, with about 620-630 for A, B, C, DRB1 and DQB1, approximately 500 for DQA1, over 600 for DPA1, and under 490 for DPB1. Both class I and class II loci were covered by HLA typing, at four-digit resolution. The study used immunosequencing to profile the T cell repertoires of about 670 subjects and linked those repertoires to cytomegalovirus serostatus. In a later analysis, previously published TCR beta repertoires from fewer than 750 donors were re-analyzed and high-resolution HLA genotyping was added so that TCR occurrence patterns could be studied. About 280 gigabases of sequencing data and roughly 90 million unique TCR sequences were included in an early release covering roughly 600 HLA-typed donors. Every discovery cohort repertoire had been produced on one sequencing platform. Because of strong linkage in the cohort, five DR-DQ haplotypes were treated as single units for association and clustering. Of the 350 to 450 genotyped donors, roughly 80% fell in the genetic ancestry cluster associated with self-reported Caucasian donors. The later analysis used no new phenotypic data to find candidate immune exposures, relying instead on TCR beta sequences and their occurrence across donors. The study combined high-throughput TCR immunosequencing, statistical association of individual TCRs with disease status, and machine learning to predict cytomegalovirus infection status. Among approximately 370 genotyped donors of the cohort, an average of roughly 230,000 unique TCR beta nucleotide sequences was sequenced per donor, of which 15% to 20% were non-productive. A later genetic analysis used genome-wide SNP genotypes for about three fifths of the 666 donors, treating that subset as a discovery cohort. Donor age, sex, ethnicity and CMV serostatus were compiled together with the repertoire data. The study aimed to test whether signatures of past pathogen exposure could be identified by cataloging public T cell receptors. In addition to the first cohort of approximately 670 subjects, a separate validation cohort of approximately 130 different subjects was used. To decide whether each TCR beta V gene segment behaved as functional or pseudogenic, an earlier analysis of some 540 of the donors relied on high-throughput TCR beta sequencing.

The cohort comprised around 690 healthy bone marrow donors. At the time of sampling, every cohort member was nominally healthy, though immune exposures that went unrecorded were likely present. The donor was CMV seronegative and was included in the group of about 350 seronegative cohort members. A peripheral blood sample was provided by each donor, and peripheral blood mononuclear cells were used for TCR beta sequencing. The Qiagen DNeasy Blood Extraction Kit was used to extract genomic DNA from the blood cell samples. The method was the immunoSEQ multiplex PCR assay. For the multiplex PCR, a mixture combining 60 forward primers for TCR Vbeta segments and 13 reverse primers for TCR Jbeta segments was used. The CDR3 region of rearranged TCR beta genes was amplified from genomic DNA with a multiplex PCR assay. The amplified TCR beta libraries were sequenced on the Illumina HiSeq System as 87-base-pair reads. As for the authors' bioinformatics: In a later analysis, tens of millions of unique TCR beta chains were counted across the 500 to 700 repertoires, and approximately 11 million of these chains were shared by at least two donors. Raw reads were error-corrected and collapsed into unique sequences by a nearest-neighbor algorithm in which closely related sequences were merged to remove PCR and sequencing errors. CDR3 sequences were aligned to IMGT reference sequences to assign V, D and J gene segments. For a sequence to be retained, at least a six-nucleotide match to both a V gene segment and a J gene segment was required. Rearrangements were classified as productive when the CDR3 lacked stop codons and remained in frame with V and J, and all other rearrangements were classified as non-productive. Following IMGT convention, CDR3 was defined as the stretch from the second conserved V-encoded cysteine up to the conserved J-encoded phenylalanine. The earlier analysis of some 580 of the donors excluded any sequence lacking an unambiguous match to a single V gene segment. In an earlier analysis of about 590 of the donors, a V segment was called functional when productive rearrangements were above 56.7%, and segregating when the standard deviation between donors exceeded 5%. A statistical classification framework was developed to diagnose cytomegalovirus status using the catalog of TCR beta chain sequences. A later analysis assigned V and J genes by comparing TCR nucleotide sequences with IMGT/GENE-DB human TR gene sequences. The TCRdist pipeline was used in a later analysis to assign CDR3 sequences and most-parsimonious VDJ recombination scenarios. In a later analysis, each TCR beta chain was defined by its CDR3 amino acid sequence together with its V-gene family, and reads lacking a unique V-gene family were excluded. In a later analysis, 450 to 600 highly shared, low-generation-probability nucleotide sequences were removed to address suspected cross-contamination and a sequencing artifact. In a later analysis, a clonal expansion index for each public chain was calculated from normalized within-repertoire ranks of inferred template counts. A later analysis computed generation probabilities with a VDJ recombination model fitted to out-of-frame rearrangements, and checked the results against IGoR. In a later analysis, hypergeometric tests were used to score TCR-TCR, TCR-HLA and TCR-CMV co-occurrence, with a repertoire-size bias correction applied to TCR pairs. To estimate false discovery rates, a later analysis permuted the HLA or CMV assignments 20 times. In a later analysis, co-occurring TCRs were grouped using DBSCAN, with TCRdist sequence similarity added in when clustering inside HLA-allele-positive subsets. Repertoires with fewer than 30,000 or more than 120,000 public chains, plus five repertoires with anomalous nucleotide sharing, were excluded from co-occurrence clustering. Not all clones reach the TCRdb copy of this immuneACCESS table, which keeps in-frame sequences only. Checked studies attribute under half of the gap to unresolved V genes and leave the rest unexplained. For V, J and clone size, that table is used; D and trimming come from the DNA. The sample table lists roughly 69,000 clones, roughly 67% of them with a count of one. The ten largest make up approximately 5.4% of the sample.

On this clone itself: The specificity of this receptor is unknown. Base qualities are missing; no much larger clone stands one base away.

Results the study describes overall, beyond this receptor: Roughly 17 rarely observed V segments, including chromosome 9 orphons, were excluded from the earlier analysis of approximately 600 of the donors because counts were too low. A group of highly shared sequence variants was considered likely to be a technical artifact of the sequencing pipeline. Most CMV-associated TCR beta chains appeared to be HLA-restricted in a later analysis, and the HLA associations seemed to be driven largely by CMV exposure. Across donors, most TCR sequences were observed very rarely, whereas some public TCRs were present in many individuals. The authors suggested that the approach could potentially be extended to other disease states and immunological phenotypes. A few of the identified cytomegalovirus-associated TCR beta chains were confirmed in vitro to be specific for cytomegalovirus antigens. Several of the top co-occurrence clusters appeared to be linked to parvovirus B19, influenza, CMV and Epstein-Barr virus, according to a later analysis. A further reported finding was that TCR beta sequences accurately predicted the HLA-A and HLA-B alleles for most subjects in the first cohort. In both the original and validation cohorts, the classifier was reported to diagnose cytomegalovirus status with high specificity and sensitivity. Correlated functional status among segregating V segments might reflect linkage disequilibrium, but an unknown experimental factor could not be ruled out. A later analysis found that HLA-associated TCR beta chains were more clonally expanded and had lower generation probabilities than equally common non-associated chains. According to a later genetic analysis, donors in an Asian-associated ancestry cluster had fewer N-insertions in productive TCRs than the approximately 710-donor mean. In a later genetic analysis, a missense DCLRE1C variant was associated with V-gene and J-gene trimming of TCR beta chains, and the association was replicated in an independent cohort. In a later analysis, about 17,000 TCR beta sequences were associated with specific HLA alleles at a false discovery rate of 0.05. CMV serostatus was the only immune exposure information available for the cohort. Assigning TCR associations to individual alleles was difficult when HLA alleles, especially DR and DQ, strongly co-occurred. Some IMGT-functional V segments, including TRBV6-2 and TRBV6-3, could not be told apart with the 87-base-pair reads, so those segments were excluded. Because some donors lacked HLA typing at each locus, the association tests relied only on the typed subset. In an earlier analysis of about 540 of the donors, most TCR beta V segments were observed in productive rearrangements about 87% or about 30% of the time, broadly matching IMGT annotations. This cohort had only TCR beta chains sequenced, and the lack of alpha or paired-chain data limited which features could be detected. In the study, approximately 150 TCR beta chains were listed as associated with cytomegalovirus. A later analysis found that TCR association rates varied across HLA loci, with DRB1 alleles showing the most associated TCRs and HLA-C alleles the fewest. Roughly uniform sequencing depth across donors was assumed in presence/absence analyses, although this assumption may not hold.

CDR1 and CDR2 are drawn from the germline V gene: MRHNA, SNTAGT. V loses 2 bases at its end and J loses 7 bases; junction bases beyond the gene matches: 5. Reading from cysteine to phenylalanine, the CDR3 counts 15 amino acids. Only the CDR3 DNA stays, 45 bases, in frame from base 1. Sequencing used PBMCs. This clonotype was sampled from a man in his fifties in good health and CMV-seronegative. The rearrangement joined TRBV6-4 to TRBJ2-1; the junction holds 10 bases that match TRBD2. The DNA is as follows: TGTGCCAGCAGTGACCGGGCTAGCGGGGGAAATGAGCAGTTCTTC. Its translation reads: CASSDRASGGNEQFF.